This entry concerns a single T cell receptor beta chain. Sequencing was performed with immunoSEQ multiplex PCR; in TCRdb, only in-frame clones are kept and a portion is missing. The repertoire holds roughly 35,000 clones, with roughly 91% as singletons. The data originate from a study of regulatory dendritic cells for organ transplantation. Trimming left V 1 base short and J 4 bases short, with 10 bases between. The CDR3 has 15 residues. The germline gives CDR1 KGHSH, CDR2 LQKENI. The sequence was collected from a human donor in good health. V gene TRBV18 combines with J gene TRBJ2-2; D is undetermined. The sample taken for sequencing was naive CD4+ T cells from blood. The subset here: CD45RA+ naive T cells. Here the CDR3 reads CASSPLANPTGELFF. The CDR3 coding sequence is TGTGCCAGCTCACCACTCGCGAATCCCACCGGGGAGCTGTTTTTT.